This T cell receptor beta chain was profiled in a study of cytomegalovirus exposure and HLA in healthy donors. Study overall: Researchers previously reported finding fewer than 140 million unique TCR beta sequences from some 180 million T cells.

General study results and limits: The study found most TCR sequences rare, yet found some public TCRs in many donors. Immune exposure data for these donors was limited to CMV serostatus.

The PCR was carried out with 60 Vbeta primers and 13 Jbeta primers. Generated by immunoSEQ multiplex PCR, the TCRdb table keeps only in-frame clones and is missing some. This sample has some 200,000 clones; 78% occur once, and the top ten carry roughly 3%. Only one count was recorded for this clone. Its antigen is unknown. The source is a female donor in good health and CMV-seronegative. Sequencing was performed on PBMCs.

CDR3 coding DNA: TGTGCCAGCAGCGTAGACGTTGCGGGAGGTTGGAACGAGCAGTACTTC. Amino acid sequence: CASSVDVAGGWNEQYF. J is TRBJ2-7 and V is TRBV9, with TRBD2 matching over 8 bases. V shed 0 bases and J 5 bases; nucleotides not matched to a gene: 10. Looked up from germline, CDR1 is SGDLS and CDR2 is YYNGEE. The CDR3 sequence is 16 residues long.